A selection of T cell receptor beta chains follows, all from one sample in a study of OX40 agonist ivuxolimab in advanced cancers. The assay was immunoSEQ multiplex PCR, and TCRdb's table has in-frame clones only and misses some. The sample consists of about 35,000 clones, about four fifths of them appearing once. The material was CD4+ or CD8+ T cells sorted from blood, obtained in a trial of the OX40 agonist ivuxolimab. The receptors shown here come from an adult with an advanced solid tumor such as melanoma, head and neck, liver or kidney cancer. CDR3s include the opening cysteine and the closing phenylalanine or tryptophan. Fields, in order: V gene, J gene, clone size, D gene, CDR3 protein, CDR3 DNA. D genes are given only for firm matches. Only part of the rows carry a size: once, few, many, or a class if the clone is expanded.

V: TRBV28
J: TRBJ2-6
size: NA
D: NA
CDR3: CASSFGSLPTLGANVLTF
DNA: TGTGCCAGCAGTTTCGGGTCACTCCCGACACTTGGGGCCAACGTCCTGACTTTC

V: TRBV27
J: TRBJ1-1
size: NA
D: TRBD1
CDR3: CASSFFVGTGYTEAFF
DNA: TGTGCCAGCAGTTTTTTTGTGGGGACAGGGTACACTGAAGCTTTCTTT

V: TRBV23-1
J: TRBJ1-2
size: NA
D: NA
CDR3: CASSQWVRAPEGYTF
DNA: TGCGCCAGCAGTCAATGGGTCAGGGCGCCGGAGGGCTACACCTTC

V: TRBV28
J: TRBJ1-1
size: NA
D: NA
CDR3: CASSQLGGGTEAFF
DNA: TGTGCCAGCAGCCAACTCGGGGGGGGGACTGAAGCTTTCTTT

V: TRBV29-1
J: TRBJ1-2
size: few
D: NA
CDR3: CSVVGLEGYTF
DNA: TGCAGCGTCGTCGGCCTAGAGGGCTACACCTTC

V: TRBV6-5
J: TRBJ2-7
size: NA
D: NA
CDR3: CASSYEWGRYEQYF
DNA: TGTGCCAGCAGTTACGAGTGGGGTCGTTACGAGCAGTACTTC

V: TRBV5-1
J: TRBJ2-2
size: few
D: NA
CDR3: CASMGLTGELFF
DNA: TGCGCCAGCATGGGGCTCACCGGGGAGCTGTTTTTT

V: TRBV19
J: TRBJ1-4
size: NA
D: NA
CDR3: CASKVDSSATNEKLFF
DNA: TGTGCCAGTAAGGTGGACAGCTCAGCAACTAATGAAAAACTGTTTTTT

V: TRBV27
J: TRBJ2-1
size: NA
D: NA
CDR3: CASSQVGGRYNEQFF
DNA: TGTGCCAGCAGCCAGGTCGGTGGGCGATACAATGAGCAGTTCTTC

V: TRBV12-5
J: TRBJ2-3
size: NA
D: NA
CDR3: CASGLVRSGTLLFTDTQYF
DNA: TGTGCTAGTGGTTTGGTACGATCGGGGACCCTGTTATTCACAGATACGCAGTATTTT

V: TRBV9
J: TRBJ2-5
size: NA
D: NA
CDR3: CASSVFPEETQYF
DNA: TGTGCCAGCAGCGTATTTCCGGAGGAGACCCAGTACTTC

V: TRBV9
J: TRBJ1-5
size: NA
D: TRBD1
CDR3: CASSGAGQKTDQPQHF
DNA: TGTGCCAGCAGCGGGGCGGGACAGAAGACGGATCAGCCCCAGCATTTT

V: TRBV27
J: TRBJ2-7
size: NA
D: NA
CDR3: CASIGGGGAGYEQYF
DNA: TGTGCCAGCATAGGGGGGGGAGGGGCCGGCTACGAGCAGTACTTC

V: TRBV29-1
J: TRBJ1-2
size: NA
D: TRBD1
CDR3: CSVEVPQGDGYTF
DNA: TGCAGCGTTGAAGTACCTCAGGGGGACGGCTACACCTTC

V: TRBV11-2
J: TRBJ2-7
size: NA
D: NA
CDR3: CASSLEGGVKEQYF
DNA: TGTGCCAGCAGCCTTGAGGGGGGGGTAAAGGAGCAGTACTTC

V: TRBV6-6
J: TRBJ2-3
size: NA
D: NA
CDR3: CASSGGTDGGSDTQYF
DNA: TGTGCCAGCTCCGGCGGAACGGACGGGGGTTCGGATACGCAGTATTTT

V: TRBV4-3
J: TRBJ2-5
size: NA
D: TRBD1
CDR3: CASSQDSTGVRWTQYF
DNA: TGCGCCAGCAGCCAAGATTCAACAGGGGTTAGGTGGACCCAGTACTTC

V: TRBV4-1
J: TRBJ2-7
size: NA
D: TRBD1
CDR3: CASSHGQGGYEQYF
DNA: TGCGCCAGCAGCCACGGACAGGGAGGTTACGAGCAGTACTTC

V: TRBV5-4
J: TRBJ1-2
size: few
D: NA
CDR3: CASSYGGGYTF
DNA: TGTGCCAGCAGCTACGGAGGTGGCTACACCTTC

V: TRBV28
J: TRBJ1-1
size: NA
D: NA
CDR3: CASRQPFTGHYTEAFF
DNA: TGTGCCAGCAGACAACCGTTCACGGGACATTACACTGAAGCTTTCTTT

V: TRBV9
J: TRBJ2-3
size: NA
D: NA
CDR3: CASSAYTDTQYF
DNA: TGTGCCAGCAGCGCCTACACAGATACGCAGTATTTT

V: TRBV19
J: TRBJ1-1
size: NA
D: NA
CDR3: CASSIRLGAEITEAFF
DNA: TGTGCCAGTAGTATTCGGTTAGGGGCCGAAATCACTGAAGCTTTCTTT

V: TRBV28
J: TRBJ1-6
size: NA
D: NA
CDR3: CASGTGGSKNSPLHF
DNA: TGTGCCAGCGGAACGGGGGGCAGTAAAAATTCACCCCTCCACTTT

V: TRBV10-3
J: TRBJ1-1
size: once
D: NA
CDR3: CAISYKGVQGNTEAFF
DNA: TGTGCCATCAGTTACAAGGGTGTCCAGGGGAACACTGAAGCTTTCTTT

V: TRBV5-6
J: TRBJ2-7
size: NA
D: NA
CDR3: CASSRDTLYEQYF
DNA: TGTGCCAGCAGCAGGGACACCCTCTACGAGCAGTACTTC

V: TRBV7-8
J: TRBJ2-7
size: NA
D: NA
CDR3: CASSLAGDGTSYEQYF
DNA: TGTGCCAGCAGCTTAGCGGGGGACGGAACTTCCTACGAGCAGTACTTC

V: TRBV6-1
J: TRBJ2-7
size: NA
D: NA
CDR3: CASSDYEQYF
DNA: TGTGCCAGCAGTGACTACGAGCAGTACTTC

V: TRBV7-9
J: TRBJ2-3
size: NA
D: TRBD1
CDR3: CASSLMRGPPQADTQYF
DNA: TGTGCCAGCAGCTTAATGAGGGGGCCGCCTCAGGCGGATACGCAGTATTTT

V: TRBV6-5
J: TRBJ2-1
size: NA
D: NA
CDR3: CASSYSRSSYNEQFF
DNA: TGTGCCAGCAGTTACAGCCGGAGCTCCTACAATGAGCAGTTCTTC

V: TRBV2
J: TRBJ1-2
size: NA
D: NA
CDR3: CASQDLTAPNYGYTF
DNA: TGTGCCAGCCAGGACTTGACAGCGCCTAACTATGGCTACACCTTC

V: TRBV7-8
J: TRBJ1-1
size: NA
D: NA
CDR3: CASTLDRSTATEAFF
DNA: TGTGCCAGCACCCTTGACAGGAGTACCGCCACTGAAGCTTTCTTT

V: TRBV23-1
J: TRBJ1-2
size: NA
D: TRBD1
CDR3: CASSQVQGYGGYTF
DNA: TGCGCCAGCAGTCAAGTACAGGGGTACGGTGGCTACACCTTC

V: TRBV28
J: TRBJ1-2
size: NA
D: NA
CDR3: CASSPDKLNYGYTF
DNA: TGTGCCAGCAGCCCCGACAAGCTTAACTATGGCTACACCTTC

V: TRBV7-6
J: TRBJ2-2
size: NA
D: TRBD2
CDR3: CASTTLTIAGSPGELFF
DNA: TGTGCCAGCACGACCCTTACTATAGCGGGAAGTCCCGGGGAGCTGTTTTTT

V: TRBV28
J: TRBJ2-3
size: NA
D: NA
CDR3: CASSPRRDDLDTQYF
DNA: TGTGCCAGCAGCCCAAGGCGGGACGACCTAGATACGCAGTATTTT

V: TRBV11-3
J: TRBJ2-7
size: NA
D: NA
CDR3: CASSLGGAQYF
DNA: TGTGCCAGCAGCTTGGGCGGGGCGCAGTACTTC

V: TRBV2
J: TRBJ1-5
size: NA
D: TRBD1
CDR3: CASSETGTGNQPQHF
DNA: TGTGCCAGCAGTGAAACTGGGACAGGGAATCAGCCCCAGCATTTT

V: TRBV29-1
J: TRBJ2-7
size: NA
D: TRBD1
CDR3: CSVATGQGALGQYF
DNA: TGCAGCGTTGCCACGGGACAGGGGGCGCTTGGGCAGTACTTC

V: TRBV6-5
J: TRBJ1-2
size: NA
D: TRBD1
CDR3: CASSVGQGPNYGYTF
DNA: TGTGCCAGCAGCGTCGGACAGGGCCCTAACTATGGCTACACCTTC

V: TRBV7-7
J: TRBJ2-7
size: NA
D: NA
CDR3: CASSLEHSYEQYF
DNA: TGTGCTAGCAGCTTAGAACACTCATACGAGCAGTACTTC

V: TRBV28
J: TRBJ1-2
size: NA
D: TRBD1
CDR3: CASSLSLPSTGDYGYTF
DNA: TGTGCCAGCAGTTTATCTCTACCTTCTACAGGGGACTATGGCTACACCTTC

V: TRBV28
J: TRBJ1-5
size: NA
D: NA
CDR3: CASSFRNSDQPQHF
DNA: TGTGCCAGCAGTTTTAGGAACTCTGATCAGCCCCAGCATTTT